The 21 T cell receptor beta chains presented below share a single source sample, sequenced in a study of cytomegalovirus exposure and HLA in healthy donors. It was with 60 Vbeta and 13 Jbeta primers that the PCR ran. The protocol was immunoSEQ multiplex PCR, while the TCRdb copy is restricted to in-frame clones and leaves out a portion. The table lists roughly 190,000 clones, approximately 87% of them singletons. Material: PBMCs. These receptors were collected from a man under 40 in good health and CMV-seronegative.

V gene TRBV6-5 combines with J gene TRBJ2-5, with TRBD2 matching over 13 bases. The J call is doubtful: the DNA matches TRBJ2-7 better. The CDR3 runs 14 residues. Germline V gene lookup returns CDR1 MNHEY and CDR2 SVGAGI. Here the CDR3 reads CASSRTSGSYEQYF. CDR3 nucleotide sequence: TGTGCCAGCAGCCGGACTAGCGGGAGTTACGAGCAGTACTTC.

The chain couples TRBV30 to TRBJ1-4; D is ambiguous. The V gene lost 3 bases and the J gene lost 2 bases, with 4 bases spanning the gap. CDR1 is GTSNPN and CDR2 is SVGIG in the germline V gene (reference sequence). CDR3 length: 12 residues. CDR3 amino acids: CAWRSTNEKLFF. The CDR3, as DNA: TGTGCCTGGAGGTCGACTAATGAAAAACTGTTTTTT.

The rearrangement uses TRBV29-1 and TRBJ1-2; D is undetermined. The CDR3 runs to 12 residues. CDR1 is SQVTM and CDR2 is ANQGSEA in the germline V gene. Trimming pared 7 bases from V and 4 bases from J, leaving 13 bases between. CDR3 region: CSASQRTYGYTF. The CDR3 DNA is TGCAGCGCTTCACAGCGGACCTATGGCTACACCTTC.

This sequence joins TRBV19 and TRBJ2-7, with a tentative D call TRBD2 (6 bases). This CDR3 comprises 15 residues. Germline V gene sequence: CDR1 LNHDA, CDR2 SQIVND (reference sequence). The V gene lost 0 bases and the J gene lost 0 bases, with 9 bases spanning the gap. This CDR3 reads CASSIEGTRSYEQYF. The CDR3 DNA follows: TGTGCCAGTAGTATAGAAGGGACTCGCTCCTACGAGCAGTACTTC.

V usage is TRBV9 and J usage is TRBJ2-3; perhaps TRBD2 as D (5 bases). CDR1 and CDR2 from the germline V gene are SGDLS and YYNGEE. Trimming left V 0 bases short and J 2 bases short, with 7 bases between. CDR3 length: 14 amino acids. The CDR3 protein is CASSVVDYTDTQYF. CDR3 coding DNA: TGTGCCAGCAGCGTAGTAGACTACACAGATACGCAGTATTTT.

The chain has TRBV6-6 and TRBJ2-3, with D tentatively TRBD2 (5 bases). CDR1 MNHNY and CDR2 SVGAGI come from the germline V gene (reference sequence). Trimming pared 5 bases from V and 1 base from J, leaving 16 bases between. The CDR3 consists of 16 residues. DNA for the CDR3: TGTGCCAGCAGTACCGATTTACGGGGTGGCACAGATACGCAGTATTTT. This encodes CASSTDLRGGTDTQYF.

The CDR3 region is CASSGRQGVGYEQYF. The CDR3 DNA follows: TGTGCCAGCAGTGGTCGACAGGGTGTAGGATACGAGCAGTACTTC. This rearrangement joins TRBV2 to TRBJ2-7; TRBD1 agrees at 7 bases. After removal of 4 bases from V and 4 bases from J, the junction contained 10 bases not matched to a gene. The CDR3 loop spans 15 amino acids. Germline assignment: CDR1 SNHLY and CDR2 FYNNEI.

CDR3 in amino acids: CASSYSVGTQDYGYTF. The CDR3 DNA reads TGTGCCAGCAGTTACTCGGTTGGGACTCAAGACTATGGCTACACCTTC. The gene calls are TRBV6-5 and TRBJ1-2, with D possibly being TRBD1 (5 bases). The germline V gene has CDR1 MNHEY and CDR2 SVGAGI. This CDR3 is built from 16 residues. Trimming removed 0 bases from V and 3 bases from J, with 14 bases in between.

The genes are TRBV7-2 and TRBJ2-5; 10 bases agree with TRBD1. The J call may be incorrect, as the DNA end agrees better with TRBJ2-7. The germline CDR1 and CDR2 sequences are SGHTA and FQGNSA. The CDR3 runs to 14 residues. The CDR3 nucleotides read TGTGCCAGCAGCACCGACAGGGGGCCGCTCGAGCAGTACTTC. This encodes CASSTDRGPLEQYF.

This chain joins TRBV5-1 and TRBJ2-1; D perhaps matches TRBD1 (7 bases). CDR1 SGHRS and CDR2 YFSETQ come from the germline V gene. The CDR3 has 15 residues. V lost 9 bases and J 6 bases, leaving 22 bases between the germline ends. CDR3: CATPPGGRPTNEQFF. The CDR3 coding sequence is TGCGCCACCCCTCCAGGGGGGAGGCCGACCAATGAGCAGTTCTTC.

This rearrangement joins TRBV6-1 to TRBJ2-5, with 8 nucleotides matching TRBD2. With 6 bases clipped from V and 4 bases from J, the junction kept 7 bases outside the gene matches. The V gene's germline CDR1 is MNHNS and CDR2 SASEGT. The CDR3 covers 14 residues. The CDR3 DNA reads TGTGCCAGCAGGGTCGGACTAGCCGTAGAGACCCAGTACTTC. Translated: CASRVGLAVETQYF.

The chain employs TRBV4-1 and TRBJ2-5; the match to TRBD1 covers 7 bases. This CDR3 is built from 14 residues. The germline gives CDR1 MGHRA, CDR2 YSYEKL. Losses at the gene ends were 0 bases for V and 4 bases for J; bases not matched to a gene: 2. The CDR3 bases are TGCGCCAGCAGCCAAGACCCAGGGGGAGAGACCCAGTACTTC. Protein: CASSQDPGGETQYF.

This sequence joins TRBV27 and TRBJ1-1; D gene unclear. V was shortened by 7 bases and J by 1 base, with 10 bases between the two germline ends. This CDR3 comprises 13 residues. CDR1 is MNHEY, CDR2 SMNVEV, per germline (reference sequence). The CDR3, as DNA: TGTGCCAGCACCCTAGGTAGGAACACTGAAGCTTTCTTT. Its protein product is CASTLGRNTEAFF.

The chain carries TRBV20-1 and TRBJ1-4, with D perhaps matching TRBD1 (6 bases). Trimming took off 6 bases at V and 13 bases at J, with 15 bases between the two ends. Looked up from germline, CDR1 is DFQATT and CDR2 is SNEGSKA (reference sequence). The CDR3 length is 11 residues. The CDR3 spells CSARGLEGLFF. The CDR3 DNA reads TGCAGTGCAAGGGGGTTAGAGGGACTGTTTTTT.

The V call is TRBV21-1, the J call TRBJ1-1; TRBD1 is taken as the D call from the table, unchecked against the DNA. TRBV21-1 constitutes a pseudogene. The CDR3 extends over 17 amino acids. This CDR3 reads CASSNFWGPNLNTEAFF. CDR3 coding DNA: TGTGCCAGCAGCAACTTCTGGGGGCCCAATTTGAACACTGAAGCTTTCTTT.

This sequence joins TRBV5-1 and TRBJ2-3, with 9 bases matching TRBD1. Germline V gives CDR1 SGHRS, CDR2 YFSETQ. Losses at the gene ends were 5 bases for V and 4 bases for J; bases not matched to a gene: 5. The CDR3 is made up of 14 amino acids. The CDR3 loop is CASRRTGVADTQYF. In DNA, the CDR3 is TGCGCCAGCAGGAGGACAGGGGTGGCAGATACGCAGTATTTT.

CDR3 protein: CASSTGAGPTDTQYF. The CDR3 nucleotides are TGTGCCAGCAGCACCGGGGCGGGACCCACAGATACGCAGTATTTT. The chain carries TRBV13 and TRBJ2-3; tentatively, D is TRBD2 (6 bases). Trimming took off 5 bases at V and 2 bases at J, with 14 bases between the two ends. Germline values: CDR1 PRHDT, CDR2 FYEKMQ (reference sequence). The CDR3 has 15 residues.

The chain's CDR3 is CASRGRDRGYHEQYF. CDR3 in DNA: TGCGCCAGCAGAGGCCGGGACAGGGGGTACCACGAGCAGTACTTC. The chain couples TRBV4-1 to TRBJ2-7; TRBD1 aligns across 11 bases. Germline V lookup: CDR1 MGHRA, CDR2 YSYEKL. This CDR3 has 15 amino acids. Trimming took 6 bases from V and 5 from J; bases not matched to a gene: 9.

V gene TRBV9 combines with J gene TRBJ1-2; TRBD1 is a possible D gene (5 bases). The CDR3 totals 10 residues. Looked up from germline, CDR1 is SGDLS and CDR2 is YYNGEE. V gave up 7 bases and J gave up 10 bases, with 11 bases separating them. The DNA for the CDR3 is TGTGCCAGCCGCGGGGCAGACTACACCTTC. Its protein is CASRGADYTF.

CDR3 protein: CASSLGRAYEQYF. Written as DNA, the CDR3 is TGCGCCAGCAGCTTGGGACGGGCCTACGAGCAGTACTTC. V and J are TRBV5-1 and TRBJ2-7; D is uncertain. The ends were cut back, 0 bases at V and 2 bases at J, with 6 bases in the middle. The CDR3 contains 13 residues. Per the germline V gene, CDR1 is SGHRS and CDR2 is YFSETQ. The entire variable domain, with the rest obtained from reference TRBV5-1 and TRBJ2-7, is as follows: KAGVTQTPRYLIKTRGQQVTLSCSPISGHRSVSWYQQTPGQGLQFLFEYFSETQRNKGNFPGRFSGRQFSNSRSEMNVSTLELGDSALYLCASSLGRAYEQYFGPGTRLTVT.

The rearrangement uses TRBV7-8 and TRBJ2-5, with no clear D. Trimming left V 0 bases short and J 5 bases short, with 4 bases between. This CDR3 spans 12 amino acids. Germline CDR1 and CDR2: SGHVS and FQNEAQ. This chain's CDR3 is CASSLARETQYF. CDR3 sequence (DNA): TGTGCCAGCAGCTTAGCGAGGGAGACCCAGTACTTC.